Sequencing of this TCR beta chain was carried out in a study of OX40 agonist ivuxolimab in advanced cancers. Study in general: Patients got intravenous ivuxolimab at 0.01 to 10 mg/kg every 2 weeks. General study findings and limits: Among the least clonally expanded were partial responders at 0.1-3.0 mg/kg.

In its sample, this clone was seen a few times. The target antigen is unknown. V was clipped by 0 bases and J by 8 bases; unmatched bases: 5. In germline, CDR1 is LGHNA, CDR2 YSLEER. The CDR3 length is 16 residues. Method: immunoSEQ multiplex PCR; TCRdb's copy keeps in-frame clones and lacks some. The table has about 21,000 clones, around 82% seen once; the top ten hold approximately 9.6%. The chain couples TRBV4-3 to TRBJ2-1, with 12 nucleotides matching TRBD2. Sample: CD4+ or CD8+ T cells sorted from blood, taken in a trial of the OX40 agonist ivuxolimab. The clonotype comes from an adult with an advanced solid tumor such as melanoma, head and neck, liver or kidney cancer. The CDR3 reads CASSQESSGGVYEQFF. The CDR3 nucleotides read TGCGCCAGCAGCCAAGAGTCTAGCGGGGGGGTATATGAGCAGTTCTTC.